A single sample gave rise to the 20 T cell receptor beta chains below, sequenced in a study of cytomegalovirus exposure and HLA in healthy donors. PCR employed 60 Vbeta and 13 Jbeta primers. Assay used: immunoSEQ multiplex PCR; TCRdb lists only in-frame clones, some missing. The sample table includes 45,000 to 70,000 clones. The specimen was PBMCs. Receptors originate from a woman under 40 in good health and CMV-seropositive.

The rearrangement links TRBV5-1 to TRBJ2-2; TRBD2 is a possible D gene (6 bases). Germline V gene sequence: CDR1 SGHRS, CDR2 YFSETQ. The CDR3 consists of 15 residues. Trimming took off 4 bases at V and 4 bases at J, with 14 bases between the two ends. CDR3 residues: CASSPTASATGELFF. Here the CDR3 DNA reads TGCGCCAGCAGCCCAACGGCTAGCGCCACCGGGGAGCTGTTTTTT. Full variable domain (missing parts from reference TRBV5-1 and TRBJ2-2): KAGVTQTPRYLIKTRGQQVTLSCSPISGHRSVSWYQQTPGQGLQFLFEYFSETQRNKGNFPGRFSGRQFSNSRSEMNVSTLELGDSALYLCASSPTASATGELFFGEGSRLTVL.

This chain connects TRBV29-1 to TRBJ2-7, with 7 bases identical to TRBD1. Germline assignment: CDR1 SQVTM and CDR2 ANQGSEA. The V segment lost 7 bases and the J segment 3 bases; nucleotides outside the gene matches: 12. The length of the CDR3 is 14 residues. The CDR3 DNA reads TGCAGCGCTACGGAAAACAGGGGTAGCTACGAGCAGTACTTC. Residues: CSATENRGSYEQYF.

V usage is TRBV4-2 and J usage is TRBJ2-7, with 7 nucleotides matching TRBD2. This CDR3 has 15 residues. The germline V gene has CDR1 LGHNA and CDR2 YNFKEQ. V lost 0 bases to trimming and J lost 7 bases; unmatched junction nucleotides: 9. The CDR3 DNA sequence: TGTGCCAGCAGCCAAGATGTATTAGCGGGCGGGGAGCAGTACTTC. Translation: CASSQDVLAGGEQYF.

Note on this clone: The junction differs from germline at one of its ends, possibly a read error. This sample includes further DNA sequences coding for the same CDR3. The chain has TRBV5-1 and TRBJ1-6, with 10 bases matching TRBD1. Germline CDR1 SGHRS, CDR2 YFSETQ. This CDR3 comprises 14 residues. The CDR3 DNA reads as TGCGCCAGCAGGCCTGGACAGGGGGATTCACCCCTACACTTT. Translating gives CASRPGQGDSPLHF.

The V call is TRBV19, the J call TRBJ2-7; 8 positions agree with TRBD1. Germline V lookup: CDR1 LNHDA, CDR2 SQIVND (reference sequence). This CDR3 has 16 amino acids. The trim removed 2 bases at V and 2 bases at J, leaving 8 bases unmatched. DNA for the CDR3: TGTGCCAGTAGTATAAATGGGCAGGGGGCTGCCTACGAGCAGTACTTC. Its translation is CASSINGQGAAYEQYF.

The chain joins TRBV9 to TRBJ2-1, with TRBD2 identical over 12 bases. CDR1 and CDR2 from the germline V gene are SGDLS and YYNGEE. The V gene end was trimmed by 0 bases and the J gene end by 7 bases; junction bases not matched to a gene: 2. The CDR3 totals 15 residues. Here the CDR3 reads CASSVASGRGNEQFF. The CDR3 nucleotides are TGTGCCAGCAGCGTAGCTAGCGGGAGGGGTAATGAGCAGTTCTTC. Variable domain in full (rest from reference TRBV9 and TRBJ2-1): DSGVTQTPKHLITATGQRVTLRCSPRSGDLSVYWYQQSLDQGLQFLIQYYNGEERAKGNILERFSAQQFPDLHSELNLSSLELGDSALYFCASSVASGRGNEQFFGPGTRLTVL.

The chain recombines TRBV29-1 with TRBJ1-1; D is unclear. The CDR3 runs 12 residues. From germline, CDR1 is SQVTM and CDR2 ANQGSEA. Trimming pared 3 bases from V and 5 bases from J, leaving 10 bases between. In DNA, the CDR3 is TGCAGCGTTGATACTACGGAGACTGAAGCTTTCTTT. The encoded protein is CSVDTTETEAFF. The full variable domain, in which reference TRBV29-1 and TRBJ1-1 provide the parts outside the CDR3, is SAVISQKPSRDICQRGTSLTIQCQVDSQVTMMFWYRQQPGQSLTLIATANQGSEATYESGFVIDKFPISRPNLTFSTLTVSNMSPEDSSIYLCSVDTTETEAFFGQGTRLTVV.

The chain links TRBV30 to TRBJ2-2; 7 bases line up with TRBD2. The CDR3 loop spans 16 amino acids. The germline CDR1 and CDR2 sequences are GTSNPN and SVGIG (reference sequence). After removal of 3 bases from V and 2 bases from J, the junction contained 9 bases not matched to a gene. The CDR3 protein is CAWRRPRDYNTGELFF. CDR3 coding DNA: TGTGCCTGGAGGCGCCCCCGGGACTACAACACCGGGGAGCTGTTTTTT.

The chain couples TRBV5-1 to TRBJ1-6; D gene ambiguous. Germline-derived CDR1 and CDR2 are SGHRS and YFSETQ. The CDR3 has 16 residues. The V end lost 4 bases, the J end lost 6 bases, and 17 bases lay between the germline ends. The CDR3 coding sequence is TGCGCCAGCAGCGCTGGTAGCGGGAGCGGTAATTCACCCCTCCACTTT. Translating it yields CASSAGSGSGNSPLHF.

This chain joins TRBV2 and TRBJ2-1, with D unresolved. CDR3 length: 12 residues. Germline assignment: CDR1 SNHLY and CDR2 FYNNEI. Trimming removed 6 bases from V and 5 bases from J, with 8 bases in between. This CDR3 is CASSRVNNEQFF. CDR3 bases: TGTGCCAGCAGCCGGGTTAACAATGAGCAGTTCTTC.

The chain employs TRBV28 and TRBJ1-2, with D perhaps matching TRBD1 (5 bases). The CDR3 runs 14 residues. Germline V CDR1 and CDR2: MDHEN, SYDVKM. Trimming took off 5 bases at V and 2 bases at J, with 12 bases between the two ends. CDR3 sequence: CASSPRTMNYGYTF. The DNA for the CDR3 is TGTGCCAGCAGTCCAAGGACAATGAACTATGGCTACACCTTC.

The chain uses TRBV10-3 and TRBJ1-2; TRBD1 is a possible D gene (6 bases). Trimming took off 7 bases at V and 0 bases at J, with 12 bases between the two ends. The CDR3 loop spans 14 amino acids. Germline-derived CDR1 and CDR2 are ENHRY and SYGVKD. CDR3 loop: CAITQDSTNYGYTF. The CDR3 DNA sequence: TGTGCCATCACCCAGGACAGTACTAACTATGGCTACACCTTC.

This sequence joins TRBV11-2 and TRBJ1-1; D uncertain. CDR1 SGHAT and CDR2 FQNNGV come from the germline V gene. V was pared by 2 bases and J by 1 base, with 11 bases between. The CDR3 is made up of 15 amino acids. The CDR3 region is CASSLRGLGNTEAFF. The CDR3 bases are TGTGCCAGCAGCTTACGAGGGCTGGGGAACACTGAAGCTTTCTTT.

This chain links TRBV29-1 with TRBJ2-7, with TRBD2 identical over 9 bases. The CDR3 loop spans 13 amino acids. Per the germline V gene, CDR1 is SQVTM and CDR2 is ANQGSEA. The trim removed 4 bases at V and 2 bases at J, leaving 3 bases unmatched. CDR3 nucleotide sequence: TGCAGCGTTGGGGCTAGCGGGGCCTACGAGCAGTACTTC. Amino acids: CSVGASGAYEQYF.

The chain employs TRBV30 and TRBJ2-1, with TRBD2 matching 7 bases. Per germline, CDR1 GTSNPN and CDR2 SVGIG (reference sequence). Trimming at V came to 4 bases and at J to 3 bases, leaving 12 bases not matched to a gene. This CDR3 is 16 amino acids long. Here the CDR3 reads CAWTSGLGGSYNEQFF. The CDR3 bases are TGTGCCTGGACTAGCGGCCTCGGGGGTAGCTACAATGAGCAGTTCTTC.

This chain uses TRBV7-6 with TRBJ2-1; D might be TRBD2 (5 bases). The ends were cut back, 1 base at V and 8 bases at J, with 9 bases in the middle. Germline V gene lookup returns CDR1 SGHVS and CDR2 FNYEAQ. This CDR3 is built from 13 residues. The CDR3 DNA reads as TGTGCCAGCAGCTTAGTGGCGGGCGATGAGCAGTTCTTC. This sequence encodes CASSLVAGDEQFF.

J is TRBJ1-4 and V is TRBV18; the D is unclear. Germline-derived CDR1 and CDR2 are KGHSH and LQKENI. The length of the CDR3 is 14 residues. V was clipped by 3 bases and J by 4 bases, with 9 bases between them. The CDR3 spells CASSPGGGNEKLFF. The CDR3 bases are TGTGCCAGCTCACCCGGAGGAGGTAATGAAAAACTGTTTTTT.

The DNA for the CDR3 is TGTGCCAGCAGTGAATACCAGGGGGGTACCTATGGCTACACCTTC. As protein: CASSEYQGGTYGYTF. The gene calls are TRBV6-1 and TRBJ1-2, with 7 bases matching TRBD1. This CDR3 contains 15 residues. Trimming cost V 2 bases and J 4 bases; bases outside gene matches: 7. Germline assignment: CDR1 MNHNS and CDR2 SASEGT.

The chain combines TRBV6-5 with TRBJ2-1; a weak D match, TRBD2 (6 bases). The CDR3 totals 15 residues. The V end lost 0 bases, the J end lost 7 bases, and 13 bases lay between the germline ends. CDR1 MNHEY and CDR2 SVGAGI come from the germline V gene. CDR3 protein: CASSYSTRGANEQFF. The CDR3 DNA reads as TGTGCCAGCAGTTACTCGACTAGAGGGGCTAATGAGCAGTTCTTC.

The genes are TRBV6-5 and TRBJ2-1; D gene uncertain. The V end lost 0 bases, the J end lost 9 bases, and 9 bases lay between the germline ends. The CDR3 is 13 amino acids. Germline V CDR1 and CDR2: MNHEY, SVGAGI. Written as DNA, the CDR3 is TGTGCCAGCAGTTACTCGAGAGCACCTGAGCAGTTCTTC. Protein sequence: CASSYSRAPEQFF.